This TCR beta chain was observed in a study of immune characterization of retroperitoneal liposarcoma. TCRdb re-called the PCR reads with MiXCR, one entry per CDR3 protein. Of about 2,600 distinct CDR3 sequences listed, roughly 35% are singletons. This clonotype was observed a handful of times. CDR3 length equals 12 residues. Per germline, CDR1 MNHNY and CDR2 SVGAGI (reference sequence). The sequence was collected from a male donor with retroperitoneal liposarcoma. The J gene is TRBJ2-1, the V gene TRBV6-6; D is possibly TRBD1 (6 bases). The DNA end is a closer match to TRBJ2-7, so the J assignment may be wrong. What was sequenced was tumor tissue. The CDR3 loop is CASSLTGYEQYF. CDR3 bases: TGTGCCAGCAGCCTTACAGGGTACGAGCAGTACTTC.